This note documents a single TCR beta chain sequence. Sequencing was performed with immunoSEQ multiplex PCR; in TCRdb, only in-frame clones are kept and a portion is missing. The sample consists of roughly 99,000 clones, 91% of them appearing once. This sample was included in a study of OX40 agonist ivuxolimab in advanced cancers. Looked up from germline, CDR1 is LNHDA and CDR2 is SQIVND (reference sequence). The junction had 7 bases not matched to a gene; V was cut back by 2 bases and J by 4 bases. This CDR3 region has 16 residues. Sequenced here: CD4+ or CD8+ T cells sorted from blood, sampled in a trial of the OX40 agonist ivuxolimab. This rearrangement joins TRBV19 to TRBJ2-5; 10 nucleotides agree with TRBD2. The clonotype was recovered from an adult with an advanced solid tumor such as melanoma, head and neck, liver or kidney cancer. The chain's CDR3 is CASSIPGLAGAETQYF. CDR3 sequence (DNA): TGTGCCAGTAGTATACCCGGTCTAGCGGGAGCAGAGACCCAGTACTTC.